Detailed here is one T cell receptor (beta chain). These data belong to a study of OX40 agonist ivuxolimab in advanced cancers. Background on the study: The dose-escalation cohort was about 83% male, with a mean age of approximately 62 years, ranging roughly 20 to 90. Three partial responders included one hepatocellular carcinoma patient and two cutaneous melanoma patients.

Peripheral blood came from all dose cohorts at three timepoints. The repertoire was sequenced with immunoSEQ multiplex PCR; TCRdb's copy has only in-frame clones and lacks some. The sample includes 65,000 to 100,000 clones, approximately 92% of them seen just once. The sequencing used CD4+ or CD8+ T cells sorted from blood, collected in a trial of the OX40 agonist ivuxolimab. The receptor's source is an adult with an advanced solid tumor such as melanoma, head and neck, liver or kidney cancer.

Here the CDR3 DNA reads TGCGCCAGCAGCTTGGGTGGGAGGGGAGGCCTCTCTGGGGCCAACGTCCTGACTTTC. This translates into CASSLGGRGGLSGANVLTF. J is TRBJ2-6 and V is TRBV5-1; 7 bases map to TRBD2. V was pared by 0 bases and J by 0 bases, with 9 bases of the junction left unmatched. The CDR3 has 19 residues. Germline V lookup: CDR1 SGHRS, CDR2 YFSETQ.